This T cell receptor (beta chain) was identified during a study of blood T cell repertoires in COVID-19. Study summary: Acute-phase and convalescent COVID-19 samples originated in the United States, Italy and Spain. From T cells, B-cell-depleted T cells, or PBMCs came the material, which was cDNA or gDNA.

V dropped 6 bases and J dropped 1; count of bases not matched to a gene: 0. Germline V gene data show CDR1 as MNHEY and CDR2 as SVGAGI. The CDR3 runs 13 residues. Data came from immunoSEQ multiplex PCR; TCRdb stores just in-frame clones and leaves some out. Found here are roughly 74,000 clones, 88% of them singletons; the top ten hold 1.9%. The clonotype originates from a woman at least 80 years old with active or convalescent COVID-19. The chain has TRBV6-5 and TRBJ1-5, with TRBD1 identical over 7 bases. The sequenced sample was peripheral blood. CDR3 amino acids: CASSRGSNQPQHF. CDR3 coding DNA: TGTGCCAGCAGCAGGGGGAGCAATCAGCCCCAGCATTTT.